This TCR beta chain comes out of a study of cytomegalovirus exposure and HLA in healthy donors. This clone appeared once. As yet, its antigen is unknown. Use of 60 Vbeta and 13 Jbeta primers characterized the PCR. Only in-frame clones appear in the TCRdb table, and some are missing; sequencing was by immunoSEQ multiplex PCR. The data contain some 180,000 clones, around 80% of them singletons. The CDR3 is 15 amino acids. V trimming: 5 bases; J trimming: 10 bases; junction bases outside the gene matches: 12. Germline-derived CDR1 and CDR2 are LNHNV and YYDKDF (reference sequence). Study results and caveats: Presence/absence analysis assumed near-uniform sequencing depth across donors. More clonal expansion characterized HLA-associated TCR beta chains than equally common others in a later analysis. In a later analysis, most CMV-associated TCR beta chains appeared HLA-restricted.

This sequence joins TRBV15 and TRBJ2-2; 8 positions match TRBD1. The origin of this receptor is a woman in her 30s in good health and CMV-seronegative. Sample: PBMCs. CDR3 amino acids: CATSGRTGRGQELFF. The CDR3 DNA reads TGTGCCACCAGCGGAAGGACAGGGCGTGGGCAGGAGCTGTTTTTT.